The clone carrying this T cell receptor beta chain has a single count. Its cognate antigen is unknown. A much larger clone differs from this one at a single base, so this may be a read error. The data derive from a study of regulatory T cells in long-lasting Graves disease. Study-wide context: Treatment with antithyroid drugs for over 5 years, together with positive TSH receptor antibodies, meant persistent Graves' disease.

Germline V CDR1 and CDR2: SGHTA, FQGTGA. This CDR3 has 15 amino acids. Deletions cut 2 bases from V and 12 bases from J, with 22 bases between. Whole-study results and caveats: There was favoring of TRBV28, TRBJ1-2 and TRBJ2-5 in persistent disease. Persistent patients had a count of shared public clonotypes (around 2,700) that exceeded that of new patients (approximately 1,000).

Time point indicated: persistent/refractory GD, antithyroid drugs over 5 years with positive TRAb. Isolated PBMC RNA provided the starting material for the TCR library. Per American Thyroid Association guidelines, Graves' disease was diagnosed. Building the TCR beta libraries relied on iRepertoire HTBI primers, and CDR3 regions underwent Arm-PCR. MiXCR was run by TCRdb on the multiplex PCR reads, yielding one entry per CDR3 protein. This sample carries hundreds of thousands of distinct CDR3 sequences, approximately 22% of them seen once, and the ten largest clones take around 15%. The V call is TRBV7-3, the J call TRBJ1-2, with a weak D call TRBD1 (6 bases). This TCR was recovered from a female donor with Graves disease. Sample: peripheral blood mononuclear cells (PBMCs), taken when the disease was refractory, from a patient treated with antithyroid drugs. The CDR3 DNA reads as TGTGCCAGCAGCTTAGAATCCCGGGGGGCTGGAGGCGACACCTTC. Translated: CASSLESRGAGGDTF.